The clone carrying this T cell receptor (beta chain) appeared once. Antigen: not known. The sample comes from a study of spatial heterogeneity in lung cancer. Study-level information: Mean representation of each unique TCR and UMI combination in the raw reads exceeded 9.5 occurrences. Study-level results: Ubiquitous, expanded tumor-derived TCRs were more frequently observed in blood at resection than at follow-up.

Single TCR cDNA molecules each had their own unique molecular identifier. TCRdb processed the 5' RACE reads anew with MiXCR; each CDR3 protein has one entry. The profile shows just under 95,000 distinct CDR3 sequences, about 12% of them singletons. Time point meaning: sample taken at primary tumor resection. Whole RNA obtained from tumor, nontumor lung or frozen PBMC underwent sequencing without sorting. Donors were around 70 untreated early-stage non-small cell lung cancer patients. V was pared by 0 bases and J by 6 bases, with 8 bases between. The CDR3 covers 13 residues. CDR1 and CDR2 from the germline V gene are SGDLS and YYNGEE.

This sequence joins TRBV9 and TRBJ2-3; no clear D gene. The source was PBMCs, collected at surgery. The receptor comes from a male donor with early-stage non-small cell lung cancer. The CDR3 region has the DNA TGTGCCAGCAGCGTAGTGTCGCTCGATACGCAGTATTTT. It is translated as CASSVVSLDTQYF.